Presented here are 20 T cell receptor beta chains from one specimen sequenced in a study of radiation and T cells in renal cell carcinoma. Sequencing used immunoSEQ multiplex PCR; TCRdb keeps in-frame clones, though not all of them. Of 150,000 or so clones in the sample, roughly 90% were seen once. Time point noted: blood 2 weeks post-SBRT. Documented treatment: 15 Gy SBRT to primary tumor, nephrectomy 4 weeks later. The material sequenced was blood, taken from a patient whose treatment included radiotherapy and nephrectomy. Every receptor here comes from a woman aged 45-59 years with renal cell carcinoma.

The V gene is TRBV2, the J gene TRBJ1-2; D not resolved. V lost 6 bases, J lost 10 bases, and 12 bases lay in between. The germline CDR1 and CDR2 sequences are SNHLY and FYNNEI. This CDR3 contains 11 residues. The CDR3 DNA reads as TGTGCCAGCAGGGTTGACGCCCCCTACACCTTC. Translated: CASRVDAPYTF.

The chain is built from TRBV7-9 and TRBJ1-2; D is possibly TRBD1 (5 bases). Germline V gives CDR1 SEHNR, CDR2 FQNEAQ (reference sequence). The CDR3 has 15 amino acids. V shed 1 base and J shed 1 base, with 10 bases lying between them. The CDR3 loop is CASSLVLGGNYGYTF. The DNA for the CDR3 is TGTGCCAGCAGCTTAGTTCTGGGGGGTAACTATGGCTACACCTTC. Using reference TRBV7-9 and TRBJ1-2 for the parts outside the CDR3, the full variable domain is DTGVSQNPRHKITKRGQNVTFRCDPISEHNRLYWYRQTLGQGPEFLTYFQNEAQLEKSRLLSDRFSAERPKGSFSTLEIQRTEQGDSAMYLCASSLVLGGNYGYTFGSGTRLTVV.

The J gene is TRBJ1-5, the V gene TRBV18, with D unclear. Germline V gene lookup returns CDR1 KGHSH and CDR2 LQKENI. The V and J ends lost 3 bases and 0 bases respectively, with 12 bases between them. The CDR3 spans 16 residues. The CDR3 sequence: CASSPGQINSNQPQHF. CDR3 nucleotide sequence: TGTGCCAGCTCACCCGGGCAGATTAATAGCAATCAGCCCCAGCATTTT. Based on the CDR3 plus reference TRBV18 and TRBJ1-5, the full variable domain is NAGVMQNPRHLVRRRGQEARLRCSPMKGHSHVYWYRQLPEEGLKFMVYLQKENIIDESGMPKERFSAEFPKEGPSILRIQQVVRGDSAAYFCASSPGQINSNQPQHFGDGTRLSIL.

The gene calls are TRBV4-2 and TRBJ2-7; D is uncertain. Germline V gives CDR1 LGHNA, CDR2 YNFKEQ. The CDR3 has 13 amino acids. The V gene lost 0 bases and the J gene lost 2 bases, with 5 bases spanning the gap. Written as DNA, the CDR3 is TGTGCCAGCAGCCAAGAGGGCACCTACGAGCAGTACTTC. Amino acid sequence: CASSQEGTYEQYF.

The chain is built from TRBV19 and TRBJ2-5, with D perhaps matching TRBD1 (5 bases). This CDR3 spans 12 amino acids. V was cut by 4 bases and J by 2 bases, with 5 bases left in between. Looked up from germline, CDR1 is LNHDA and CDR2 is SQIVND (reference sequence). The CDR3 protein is CASSKGQETQYF. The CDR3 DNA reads TGTGCCAGTAGTAAGGGGCAAGAGACCCAGTACTTC.

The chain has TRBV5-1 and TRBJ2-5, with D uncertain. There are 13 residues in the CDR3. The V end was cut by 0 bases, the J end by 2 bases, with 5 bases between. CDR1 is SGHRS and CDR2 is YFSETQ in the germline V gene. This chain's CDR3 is CASSLVPQETQYF. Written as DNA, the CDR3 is TGCGCCAGCAGCTTGGTCCCTCAAGAGACCCAGTACTTC.

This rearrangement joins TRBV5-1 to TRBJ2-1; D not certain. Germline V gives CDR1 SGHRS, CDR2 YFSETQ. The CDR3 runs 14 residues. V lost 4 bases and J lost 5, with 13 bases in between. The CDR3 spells CASSRPDPDNEQFF. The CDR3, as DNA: TGCGCCAGCAGCCGACCCGACCCCGACAATGAGCAGTTCTTC.

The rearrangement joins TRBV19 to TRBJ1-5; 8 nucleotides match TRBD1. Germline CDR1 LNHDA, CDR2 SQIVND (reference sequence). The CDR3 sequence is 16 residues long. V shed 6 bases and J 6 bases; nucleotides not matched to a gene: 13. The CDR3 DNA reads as TGTGCCAGTAGGCCCCAGGGGGCGCGGGTCAGTCAGCCCCAGCATTTT. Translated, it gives CASRPQGARVSQPQHF.

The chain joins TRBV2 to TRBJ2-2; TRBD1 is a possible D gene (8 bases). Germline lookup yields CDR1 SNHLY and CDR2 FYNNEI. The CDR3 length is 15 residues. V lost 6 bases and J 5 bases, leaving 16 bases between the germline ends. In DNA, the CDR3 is TGTGCCAGCAGATACGGACAGGGAGGGACCGGGGAGCTGTTTTTT. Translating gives CASRYGQGGTGELFF.

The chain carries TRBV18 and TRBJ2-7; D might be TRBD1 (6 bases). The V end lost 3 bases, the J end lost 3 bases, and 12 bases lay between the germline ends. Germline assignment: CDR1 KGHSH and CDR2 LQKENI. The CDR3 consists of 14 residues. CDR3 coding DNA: TGTGCCAGCTCACCCCGGGACAATTACTACGAGCAGTACTTC. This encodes CASSPRDNYYEQYF.

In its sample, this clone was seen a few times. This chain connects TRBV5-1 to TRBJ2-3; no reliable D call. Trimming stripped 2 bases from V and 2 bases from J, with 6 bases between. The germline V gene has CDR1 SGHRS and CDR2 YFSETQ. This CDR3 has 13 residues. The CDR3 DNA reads TGCGCCAGCAGCTTTGACGCCACAGATACGCAGTATTTT. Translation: CASSFDATDTQYF.

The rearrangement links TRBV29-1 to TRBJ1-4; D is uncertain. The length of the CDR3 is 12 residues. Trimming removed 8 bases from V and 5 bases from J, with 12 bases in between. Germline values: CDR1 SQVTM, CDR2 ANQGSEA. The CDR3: CSRPSANEKLFF. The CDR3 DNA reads TGCAGCCGTCCGAGCGCGAATGAAAAACTGTTTTTT.

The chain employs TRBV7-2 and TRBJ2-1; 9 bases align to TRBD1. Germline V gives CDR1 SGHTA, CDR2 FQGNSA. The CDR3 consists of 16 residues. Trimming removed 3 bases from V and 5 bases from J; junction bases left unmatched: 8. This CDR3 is CASSFTGTGRDNEQFF. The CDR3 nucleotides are TGTGCCAGCAGCTTTACCGGGACAGGGAGGGACAATGAGCAGTTCTTC.

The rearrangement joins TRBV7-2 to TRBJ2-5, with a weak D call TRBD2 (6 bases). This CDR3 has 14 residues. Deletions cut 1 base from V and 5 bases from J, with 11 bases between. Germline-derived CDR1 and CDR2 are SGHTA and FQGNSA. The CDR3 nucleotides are TGTGCCAGCAGCTTAGACTTGGGGACTGAGACCCAGTACTTC. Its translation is CASSLDLGTETQYF.

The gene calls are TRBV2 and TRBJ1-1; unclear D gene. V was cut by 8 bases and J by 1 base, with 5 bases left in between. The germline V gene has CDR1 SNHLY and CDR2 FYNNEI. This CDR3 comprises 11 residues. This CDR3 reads CASRRNTEAFF. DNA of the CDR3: TGTGCCAGCCGTAGGAACACTGAAGCTTTCTTT.

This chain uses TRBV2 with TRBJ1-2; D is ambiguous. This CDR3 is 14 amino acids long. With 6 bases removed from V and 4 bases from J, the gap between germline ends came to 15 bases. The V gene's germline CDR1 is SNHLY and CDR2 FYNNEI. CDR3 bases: TGTGCCAGCAGCGAGCTTAGGACGGCCTATGGCTACACCTTC. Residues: CASSELRTAYGYTF.

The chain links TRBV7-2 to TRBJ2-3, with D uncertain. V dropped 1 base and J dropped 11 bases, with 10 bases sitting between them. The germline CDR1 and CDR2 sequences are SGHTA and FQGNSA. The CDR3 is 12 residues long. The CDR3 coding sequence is TGTGCCAGCAGCTTAGTGTCAGAGAGGCAGTATTTT. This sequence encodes CASSLVSERQYF.

In DNA form, the CDR3 reads TGTGCCAGCACCCTCGGGGACAGGGAAGACCAATATGGCTACACCTTC. As protein: CASTLGDREDQYGYTF. The chain carries TRBV6-6 and TRBJ1-2; 9 bases fit TRBD1. The CDR3 loop spans 16 amino acids. From germline, CDR1 is MNHNY and CDR2 SVGAGI (reference sequence). V gave up 7 bases and J gave up 5 bases; unmatched junction bases: 14.

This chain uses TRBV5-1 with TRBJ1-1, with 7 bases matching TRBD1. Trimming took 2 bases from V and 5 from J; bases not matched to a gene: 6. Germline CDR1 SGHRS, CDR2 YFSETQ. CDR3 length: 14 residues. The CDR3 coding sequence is TGCGCCAGCAGCTTACAGGGGAGTTGGACTGAAGCTTTCTTT. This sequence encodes CASSLQGSWTEAFF.

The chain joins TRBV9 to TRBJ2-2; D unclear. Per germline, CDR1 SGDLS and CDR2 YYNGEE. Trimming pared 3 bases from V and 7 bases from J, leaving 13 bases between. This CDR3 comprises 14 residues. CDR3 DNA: TGTGCCAGCAGCGGGTCACATTCGGGCGGGGAGCTGTTTTTT. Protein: CASSGSHSGGELFF.